This record concerns one T cell receptor (beta chain) sequence. Its antigen is not known. This entry is derived from a study of shared clonotypes between healthy human individuals. In the CD4+ fraction, cells were divided into CD45RA+ naive and CD45RA-negative memory subsets. Researchers divided each subset's genomic DNA evenly across several immunoSEQ plates. The assay was immunoSEQ multiplex PCR, and TCRdb's table has in-frame clones only and misses some. The table includes 950,000 to 1,200,000 clones, 70% to 85% detected once. Germline V lookup: CDR1 SGHVS, CDR2 FNYEAQ. V lost 5 bases to trimming and J lost 3 bases, with 13 bases between them. The CDR3 spans 15 residues. Study-level findings and limits: Sequencing depth was expected to affect clonotype sharing among donors. The sharing of 5% to 6.5% of naive CD4 clonotypes was seen across a handful of donors.

The sample taken for sequencing was memory CD4+ T cells from PBMCs. Subset defined: CD45RA-negative fraction. V usage is TRBV7-6 and J usage is TRBJ1-4; D not resolved. The clonotype was recovered from a man aged 18 to 30 in good health. Some clones in this sample may be carry-over from other donors' samples. The CDR3 sequence is CASSRNVDANEKLFF. Written as DNA, the CDR3 is TGTGCCAGCAGCCGCAACGTAGATGCTAATGAAAAACTGTTTTTT.